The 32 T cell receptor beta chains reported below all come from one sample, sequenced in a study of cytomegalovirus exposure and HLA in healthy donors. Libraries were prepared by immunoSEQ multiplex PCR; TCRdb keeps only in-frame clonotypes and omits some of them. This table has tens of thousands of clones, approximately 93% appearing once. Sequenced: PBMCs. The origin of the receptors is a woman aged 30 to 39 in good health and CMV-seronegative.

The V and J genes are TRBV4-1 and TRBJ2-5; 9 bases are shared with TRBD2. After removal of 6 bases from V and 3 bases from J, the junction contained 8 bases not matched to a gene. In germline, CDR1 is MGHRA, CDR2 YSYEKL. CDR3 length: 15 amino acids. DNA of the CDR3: TGCGCCAGCAGTACTAAAGCTAGCGGGGAAGAGACCCAGTACTTC. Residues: CASSTKASGEETQYF.

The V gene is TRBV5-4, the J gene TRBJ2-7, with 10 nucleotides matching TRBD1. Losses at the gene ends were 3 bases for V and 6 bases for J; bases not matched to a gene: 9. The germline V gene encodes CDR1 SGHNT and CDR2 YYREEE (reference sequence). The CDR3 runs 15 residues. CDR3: CASSSAGTGVGEQYF. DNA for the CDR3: TGTGCCAGCAGCTCCGCCGGGACAGGGGTGGGCGAGCAGTACTTC.

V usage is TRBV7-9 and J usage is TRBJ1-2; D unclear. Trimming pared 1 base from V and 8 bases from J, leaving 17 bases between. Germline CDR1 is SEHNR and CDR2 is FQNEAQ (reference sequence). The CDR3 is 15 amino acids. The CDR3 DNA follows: TGTGCCAGCAGCTTAGGTCTGGACCGCTCGGGGGGCTACACCTTC. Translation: CASSLGLDRSGGYTF.

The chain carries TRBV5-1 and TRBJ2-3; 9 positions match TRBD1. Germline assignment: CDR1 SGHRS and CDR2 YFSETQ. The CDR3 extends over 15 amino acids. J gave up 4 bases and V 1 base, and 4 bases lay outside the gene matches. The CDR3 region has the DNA TGCGCCAGCAGCTTGACAGGGGGCGGGGCAGATACGCAGTATTTT. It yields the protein CASSLTGGGADTQYF.

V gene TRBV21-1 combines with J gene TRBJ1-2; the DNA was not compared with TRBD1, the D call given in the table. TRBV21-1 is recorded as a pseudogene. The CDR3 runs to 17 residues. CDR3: CAKNRGPNPPLGYGYTF. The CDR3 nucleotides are TGTGCCAAAAACAGGGGGCCTAACCCACCACTCGGCTATGGCTACACCTTC.

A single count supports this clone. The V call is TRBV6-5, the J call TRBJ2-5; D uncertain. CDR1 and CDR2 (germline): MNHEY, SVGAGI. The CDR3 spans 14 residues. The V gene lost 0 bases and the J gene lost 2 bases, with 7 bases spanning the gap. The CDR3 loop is CASSYSFQQETQYF. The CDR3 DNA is TGTGCCAGCAGTTACTCGTTTCAACAAGAGACCCAGTACTTC.

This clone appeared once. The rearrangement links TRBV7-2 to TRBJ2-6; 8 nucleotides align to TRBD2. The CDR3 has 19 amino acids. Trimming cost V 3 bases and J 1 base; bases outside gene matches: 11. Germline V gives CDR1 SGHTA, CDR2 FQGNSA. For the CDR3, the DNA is TGTGCCAGCAGCTTTGGGCCTTTAGCGGGATTTTCTGGGGCCAACGTCCTGACTTTC. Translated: CASSFGPLAGFSGANVLTF.

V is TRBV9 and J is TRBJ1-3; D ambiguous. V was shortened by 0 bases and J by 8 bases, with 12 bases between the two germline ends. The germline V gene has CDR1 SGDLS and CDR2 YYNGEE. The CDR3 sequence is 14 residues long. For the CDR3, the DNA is TGTGCCAGCAGCGTAGTGGAGCTTGCGGACACCATATATTTT. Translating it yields CASSVVELADTIYF.

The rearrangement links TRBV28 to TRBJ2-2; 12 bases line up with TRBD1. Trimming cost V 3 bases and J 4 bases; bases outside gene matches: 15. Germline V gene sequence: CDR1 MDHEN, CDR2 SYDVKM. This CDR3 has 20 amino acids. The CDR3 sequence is CASSFFFGTGGLRGTGELFF. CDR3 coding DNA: TGTGCCAGCAGTTTTTTCTTCGGGACAGGGGGCCTTCGGGGCACCGGGGAGCTGTTTTTT.

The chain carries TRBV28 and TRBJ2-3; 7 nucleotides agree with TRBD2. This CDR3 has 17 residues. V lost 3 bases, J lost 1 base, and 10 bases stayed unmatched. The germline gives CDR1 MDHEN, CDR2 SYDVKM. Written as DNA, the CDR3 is TGTGCCAGCAGTTTCGGGGGAGGGAGGCGGCGCACAGATACGCAGTATTTT. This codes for CASSFGGGRRRTDTQYF.

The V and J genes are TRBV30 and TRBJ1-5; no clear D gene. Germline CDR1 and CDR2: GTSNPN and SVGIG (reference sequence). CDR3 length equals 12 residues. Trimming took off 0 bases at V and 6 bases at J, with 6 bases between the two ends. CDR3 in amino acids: CAWSVLGQPQHF. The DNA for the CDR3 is TGTGCCTGGAGTGTACTCGGTCAGCCCCAGCATTTT.

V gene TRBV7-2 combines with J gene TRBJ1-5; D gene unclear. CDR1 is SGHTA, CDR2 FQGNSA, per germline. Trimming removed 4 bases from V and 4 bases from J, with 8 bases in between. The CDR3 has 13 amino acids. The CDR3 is CASSSSGNQPQHF. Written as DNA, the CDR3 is TGTGCCAGCAGCTCCTCGGGGAATCAGCCCCAGCATTTT.

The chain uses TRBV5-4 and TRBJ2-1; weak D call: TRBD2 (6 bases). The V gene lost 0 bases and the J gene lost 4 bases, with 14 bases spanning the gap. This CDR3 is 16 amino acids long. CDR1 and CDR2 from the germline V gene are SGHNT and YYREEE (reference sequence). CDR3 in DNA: TGTGCCAGCAGCTTGGGTCTTCGGGGGATTTACAATGAGCAGTTCTTC. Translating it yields CASSLGLRGIYNEQFF. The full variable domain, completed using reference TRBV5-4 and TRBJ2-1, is ETGVTQSPTHLIKTRGQQVTLRCSSQSGHNTVSWYQQALGQGPQFIFQYYREEENGRGNFPPRFSGLQFPNYSSELNVNALELDDSALYLCASSLGLRGIYNEQFFGPGTRLTVL.

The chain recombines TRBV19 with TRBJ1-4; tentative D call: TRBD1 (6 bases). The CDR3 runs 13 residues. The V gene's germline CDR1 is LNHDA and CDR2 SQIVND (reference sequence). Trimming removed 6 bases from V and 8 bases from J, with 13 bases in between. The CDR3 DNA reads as TGTGCCAGTAGCCCAGGGGCACGAGAAAAACTGTTTTTT. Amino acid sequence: CASSPGAREKLFF.

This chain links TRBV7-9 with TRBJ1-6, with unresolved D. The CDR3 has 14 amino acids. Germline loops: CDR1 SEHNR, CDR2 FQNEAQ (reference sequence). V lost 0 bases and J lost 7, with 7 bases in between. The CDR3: CASSLAGGNSPLHF. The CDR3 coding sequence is TGTGCCAGCAGCTTAGCGGGCGGGAATTCACCCCTCCACTTT.

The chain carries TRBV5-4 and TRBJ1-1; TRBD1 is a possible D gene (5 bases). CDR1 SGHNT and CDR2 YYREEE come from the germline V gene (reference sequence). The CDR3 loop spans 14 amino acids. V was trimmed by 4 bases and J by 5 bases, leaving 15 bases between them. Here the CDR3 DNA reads TGTGCCAGCAGCCGCGGGGGTCATGGGACTGAAGCTTTCTTT. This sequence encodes CASSRGGHGTEAFF. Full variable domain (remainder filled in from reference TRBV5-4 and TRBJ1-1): ETGVTQSPTHLIKTRGQQVTLRCSSQSGHNTVSWYQQALGQGPQFIFQYYREEENGRGNFPPRFSGLQFPNYSSELNVNALELDDSALYLCASSRGGHGTEAFFGQGTRLTVV.

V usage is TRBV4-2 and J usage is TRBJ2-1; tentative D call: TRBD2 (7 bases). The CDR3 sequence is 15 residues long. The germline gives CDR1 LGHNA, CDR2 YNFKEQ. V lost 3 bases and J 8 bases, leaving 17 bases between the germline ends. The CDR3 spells CASSQSARGPDEQFF. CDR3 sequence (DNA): TGTGCCAGCAGCCAGTCAGCGCGGGGGCCTGATGAGCAGTTCTTC.

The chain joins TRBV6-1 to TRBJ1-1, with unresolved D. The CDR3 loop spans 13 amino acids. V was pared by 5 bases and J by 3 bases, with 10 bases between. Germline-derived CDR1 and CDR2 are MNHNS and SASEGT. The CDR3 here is CASSTQTYTEAFF. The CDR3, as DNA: TGTGCCAGCAGTACTCAAACCTACACTGAAGCTTTCTTT.

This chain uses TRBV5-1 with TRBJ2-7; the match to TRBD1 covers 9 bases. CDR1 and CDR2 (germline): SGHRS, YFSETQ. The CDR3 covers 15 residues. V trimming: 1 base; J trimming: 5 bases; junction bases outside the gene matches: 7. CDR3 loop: CASSLSPGTGNEQYF. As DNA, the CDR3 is TGCGCCAGCAGCTTGAGTCCCGGGACAGGGAACGAGCAGTACTTC.

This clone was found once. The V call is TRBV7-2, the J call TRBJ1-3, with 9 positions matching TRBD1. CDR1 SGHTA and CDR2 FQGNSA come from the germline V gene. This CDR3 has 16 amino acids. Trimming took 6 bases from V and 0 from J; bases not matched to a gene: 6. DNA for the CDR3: TGTGCCAGCAGGGATACAGGGGGCTCCTCTGGAAACACCATATATTTT. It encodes CASRDTGGSSGNTIYF.

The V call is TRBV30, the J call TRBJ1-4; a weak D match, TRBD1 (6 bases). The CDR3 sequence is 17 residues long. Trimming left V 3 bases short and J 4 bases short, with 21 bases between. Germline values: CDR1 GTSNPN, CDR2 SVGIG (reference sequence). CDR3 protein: CAWSLRGTRGGNEKLFF. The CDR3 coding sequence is TGTGCCTGGAGCCTGAGAGGGACAAGAGGGGGTAATGAAAAACTGTTTTTT.

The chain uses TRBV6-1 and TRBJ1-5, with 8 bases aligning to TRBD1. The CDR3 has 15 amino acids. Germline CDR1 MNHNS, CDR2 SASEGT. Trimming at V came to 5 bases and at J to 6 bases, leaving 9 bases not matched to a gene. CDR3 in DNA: TGTGCCAGCAGTCCGGACAGGGTCGACCGTCAGCCCCAGCATTTT. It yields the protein CASSPDRVDRQPQHF.

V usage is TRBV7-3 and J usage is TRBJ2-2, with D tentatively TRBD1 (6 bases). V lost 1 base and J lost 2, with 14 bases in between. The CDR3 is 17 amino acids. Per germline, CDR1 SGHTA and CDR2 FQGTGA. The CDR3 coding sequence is TGTGCCAGCAGCTTAAATGGGGCCAGGGGCAACACCGGGGAGCTGTTTTTT. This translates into CASSLNGARGNTGELFF.

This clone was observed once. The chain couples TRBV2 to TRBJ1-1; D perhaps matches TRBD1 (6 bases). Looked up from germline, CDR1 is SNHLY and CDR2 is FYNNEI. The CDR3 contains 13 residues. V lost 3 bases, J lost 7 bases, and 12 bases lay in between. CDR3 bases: TGTGCCAGCAGTGATTGGGGGGGCGGTGAAGCTTTCTTT. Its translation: CASSDWGGGEAFF.

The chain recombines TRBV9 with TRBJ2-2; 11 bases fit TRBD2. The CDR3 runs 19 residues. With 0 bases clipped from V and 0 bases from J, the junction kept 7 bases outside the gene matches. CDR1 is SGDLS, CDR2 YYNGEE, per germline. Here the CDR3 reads CASSVGSGRVDANTGELFF. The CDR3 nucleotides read TGTGCCAGCAGCGTAGGTAGCGGGAGGGTCGACGCGAACACCGGGGAGCTGTTTTTT.

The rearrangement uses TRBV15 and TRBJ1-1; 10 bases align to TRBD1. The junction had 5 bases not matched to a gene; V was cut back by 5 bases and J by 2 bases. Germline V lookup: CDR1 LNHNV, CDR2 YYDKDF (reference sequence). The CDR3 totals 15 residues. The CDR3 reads CATSGRQGANTEAFF. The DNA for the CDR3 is TGTGCCACCAGCGGTCGACAGGGGGCAAACACTGAAGCTTTCTTT.

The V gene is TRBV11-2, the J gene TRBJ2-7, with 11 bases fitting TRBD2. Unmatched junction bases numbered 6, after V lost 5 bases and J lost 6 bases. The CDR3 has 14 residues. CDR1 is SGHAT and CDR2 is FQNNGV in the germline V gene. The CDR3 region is CASSLLAGVGEQYF. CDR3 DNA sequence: TGTGCCAGCAGCCTACTAGCGGGGGTTGGCGAGCAGTACTTC.

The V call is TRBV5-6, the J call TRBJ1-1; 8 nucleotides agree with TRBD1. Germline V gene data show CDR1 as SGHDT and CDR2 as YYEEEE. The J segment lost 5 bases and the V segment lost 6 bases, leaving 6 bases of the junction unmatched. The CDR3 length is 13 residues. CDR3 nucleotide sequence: TGTGCCAGCACCGCAAGGACAGGGACTGAAGCTTTCTTT. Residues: CASTARTGTEAFF.

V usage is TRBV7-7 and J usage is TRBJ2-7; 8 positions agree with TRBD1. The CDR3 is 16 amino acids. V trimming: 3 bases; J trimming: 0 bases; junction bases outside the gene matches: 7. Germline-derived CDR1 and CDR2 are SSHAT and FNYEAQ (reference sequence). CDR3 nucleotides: TGTGCCAGCAGCTTCGCGAGAGACAGGGGCTCCTACGAGCAGTACTTC. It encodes CASSFARDRGSYEQYF.

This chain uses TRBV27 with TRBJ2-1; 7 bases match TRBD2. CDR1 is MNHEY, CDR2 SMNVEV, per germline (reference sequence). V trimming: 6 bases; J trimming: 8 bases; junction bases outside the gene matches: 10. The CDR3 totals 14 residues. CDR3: CASSRSGTSDEQFF. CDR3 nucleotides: TGTGCCAGCAGCCGTTCGGGAACTAGCGATGAGCAGTTCTTC.

The DNA of the CDR3 is TGTGCCATCAGCCCAACAGGGAACACTGAAGCTTTCTTT. It translates to CAISPTGNTEAFF. The chain joins TRBV10-3 to TRBJ1-1; TRBD1 might be the D (5 bases). From germline, CDR1 is ENHRY and CDR2 SYGVKD. V lost 6 bases to trimming and J lost 1 base, with 9 bases between them. The CDR3 runs 13 residues.

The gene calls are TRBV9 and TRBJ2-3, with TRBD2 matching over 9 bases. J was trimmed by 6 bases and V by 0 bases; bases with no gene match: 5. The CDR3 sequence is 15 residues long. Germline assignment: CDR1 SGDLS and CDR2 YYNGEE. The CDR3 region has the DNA TGTGCCAGCAGCGTAGCAGCGGGGGGAGGGGATACGCAGTATTTT. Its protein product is CASSVAAGGGDTQYF.